Below are 32 T cell receptor beta chains sequenced from a single sample in a study of shared clonotypes between healthy human individuals. TCRdb keeps only in-frame clones here, not all; method: immunoSEQ multiplex PCR. The sample contains 1,400,000 or so clones, approximately 98.5% of which appear only once. Material for sequencing was naive CD4+ T cells sorted from blood. The subset was: CD45RA+ positively selected. The receptors here all came from a man aged 30 to 45 in good health.

The chain is built from TRBV28 and TRBJ2-1, with D possibly being TRBD1 (5 bases). V shed 6 bases and J shed 8 bases, with 20 bases lying between them. Germline V gene sequence: CDR1 MDHEN, CDR2 SYDVKM. The CDR3 has 15 amino acids. The CDR3 sequence: CASSLFRRGTDEQFF. CDR3 in DNA: TGTGCCAGCAGCCTATTCCGTAGGGGAACGGATGAGCAGTTCTTC.

The chain combines TRBV7-8 with TRBJ1-2; 9 bases fit TRBD1. CDR3 size: 17 residues. V trimming: 5 bases; J trimming: 3 bases; junction bases outside the gene matches: 13. In germline, CDR1 is SGHVS, CDR2 FQNEAQ. The CDR3 DNA sequence: TGTGCCAGCAGCACAACTATCGTTCGGGACAGGGACTATGGCTACACCTTC. It is translated as CASSTTIVRDRDYGYTF.

A remark on this clone: Other DNA variants within this sample encode the same CDR3. The chain couples TRBV2 to TRBJ2-7; no definite D call. This CDR3 comprises 11 residues. Germline V gene lookup returns CDR1 SNHLY and CDR2 FYNNEI. V was cut by 4 bases and J by 3 bases, with 4 bases left in between. The CDR3 region has the DNA TGTGCCAGCAGTGTACTCTACGAGCAGTACTTC. Its protein product is CASSVLYEQYF. The full variable domain, completed using reference TRBV2 and TRBJ2-7, is EPEVTQTPSHQVTQMGQEVILRCVPISNHLYFYWYRQILGQKVEFLVSFYNNEISEKSEIFDDQFSVERPDGSNFTLKIRSTKLEDSAMYFCASSVLYEQYFGPGTRLTVT.

The rearrangement joins TRBV5-1 to TRBJ1-2, with a tentative D call TRBD1 (5 bases). Deletions cut 3 bases from V and 9 bases from J, with 15 bases between. The CDR3 totals 13 residues. The germline gives CDR1 SGHRS, CDR2 YFSETQ. The CDR3 DNA sequence: TGCGCCAGCAGCTATATCCAGGGCCCCAGCTACACCTTC. This gives the protein CASSYIQGPSYTF.

The chain employs TRBV10-3 and TRBJ1-4; no definite D call. The germline V gene has CDR1 ENHRY and CDR2 SYGVKD. This CDR3 is 18 amino acids long. V was clipped by 2 bases and J by 2 bases, with 18 bases between them. CDR3 bases: TGTGCCATCAGTGAGCTAGGATCAAGGGCGAGCACTAATGAAAAACTGTTTTTT. This encodes CAISELGSRASTNEKLFF.

CDR3 coding DNA: TGCGCCAGCAGCTTGGCAGGGACTGAGTACAATGAGCAGTTCTTC. It translates to CASSLAGTEYNEQFF. This rearrangement joins TRBV5-1 to TRBJ2-1; D perhaps matches TRBD2 (6 bases). Between the trimmed V and J ends, which lost 0 bases and 4 bases, there was a span of 11 bases. Germline CDR1 is SGHRS and CDR2 is YFSETQ. The CDR3 totals 15 residues. Complete variable domain (other parts from reference TRBV5-1 and TRBJ2-1): KAGVTQTPRYLIKTRGQQVTLSCSPISGHRSVSWYQQTPGQGLQFLFEYFSETQRNKGNFPGRFSGRQFSNSRSEMNVSTLELGDSALYLCASSLAGTEYNEQFFGPGTRLTVL.

V is TRBV7-2 and J is TRBJ2-3; no clear D gene. The CDR3 length is 11 residues. Germline CDR1 reads SGHTA; CDR2 reads FQGNSA. The V gene lost 7 bases and the J gene lost 10 bases, with 12 bases spanning the gap. CDR3 DNA: TGTGCCAGCATCAAAGTCTCGGCGCAGTATTTT. It is translated as CASIKVSAQYF.

This chain connects TRBV28 to TRBJ2-7; possibly TRBD2 for D (5 bases). The CDR3 is 17 amino acids. The germline V and J ends were trimmed by 2 bases and 0 bases, with 17 bases remaining between them. Germline assignment: CDR1 MDHEN and CDR2 SYDVKM. The CDR3 loop reads CASSLSLLKTTSYEQYF. The DNA of the CDR3 is TGTGCCAGCAGTTTAAGTCTTTTGAAGACTACCTCCTACGAGCAGTACTTC.

The DNA for the CDR3 is TGTGCCAGCTTCTCCCCGCCCTTGTCTGGCTACACCTTC. Its protein is CASFSPPLSGYTF. V is TRBV28 and J is TRBJ1-2; D remains ambiguous. V was trimmed by 8 bases and J by 7 bases, leaving 17 bases between them. Germline CDR1 MDHEN, CDR2 SYDVKM. The CDR3 spans 13 residues.

The chain couples TRBV28 to TRBJ2-5, with 13 bases identical to TRBD2. Germline CDR1 is MDHEN and CDR2 is SYDVKM. V was clipped by 6 bases and J by 2 bases; unmatched bases: 6. This CDR3 contains 16 residues. The CDR3 here is CASRAGLAGLQETQYF. CDR3 sequence (DNA): TGTGCCAGCAGGGCGGGACTAGCGGGATTACAAGAGACCCAGTACTTC.

The count of this clone is one. The chain carries TRBV7-8 and TRBJ2-1; D may match TRBD1 or TRBD2 (6 bases each). The CDR3 is 16 residues long. The germline CDR1 and CDR2 sequences are SGHVS and FQNEAQ. V lost 2 bases, J lost 5 bases, and 16 bases lay in between. The CDR3 DNA reads as TGTGCCAGCAGCTTATCCGGAGGAGGGGGTAACAATGAGCAGTTCTTC. This gives the protein CASSLSGGGGNNEQFF.

The genes are TRBV11-2 and TRBJ1-2, with 7 bases fitting TRBD1. The CDR3 totals 14 residues. CDR1 SGHAT and CDR2 FQNNGV come from the germline V gene. With 0 bases clipped from V and 7 bases from J, the junction kept 5 bases outside the gene matches. DNA of the CDR3: TGTGCCAGCAGCTTAGACGACAGGGTCGGTGGCTACACCTTC. This sequence encodes CASSLDDRVGGYTF. Full variable domain (rest looked up from reference TRBV11-2 and TRBJ1-2): EAGVAQSPRYKIIEKRQSVAFWCNPISGHATLYWYQQILGQGPKLLIQFQNNGVVDDSQLPKDRFSAERLKGVDSTLKIQPAKLEDSAVYLCASSLDDRVGGYTFGSGTRLTVV.

The chain has TRBV18 and TRBJ2-1; TRBD2 matches at 12 bases. The junction had 6 bases not matched to a gene; V was cut back by 3 bases and J by 6 bases. Per germline, CDR1 KGHSH and CDR2 LQKENI. This CDR3 is 16 amino acids long. The CDR3 DNA follows: TGTGCCAGCTCACCGAACCTAGCGGGAGGGCTCAATGAGCAGTTCTTC. The encoded protein is CASSPNLAGGLNEQFF.

To note about this clone: The same CDR3 also results from other DNA sequences found in this sample. The chain uses TRBV5-1 and TRBJ2-1, with unresolved D. CDR1 and CDR2 from the germline V gene are SGHRS and YFSETQ. The CDR3 is 13 residues long. V was cut by 0 bases and J by 7 bases, with 8 bases left in between. The CDR3 spells CASSLEVANEQFF. The CDR3 coding sequence is TGCGCCAGCAGCTTGGAAGTCGCTAATGAGCAGTTCTTC.

This clone was seen just once. The chain has TRBV2 and TRBJ1-2; D is possibly TRBD1 (5 bases). V was cut by 6 bases and J by 3 bases, with 23 bases left in between. From germline, CDR1 is SNHLY and CDR2 FYNNEI. This CDR3 is built from 17 residues. CDR3 bases: TGTGCCAGCAGAGACCGGGACGTCTGGTCCTTAGACTATGGCTACACCTTC. Translation: CASRDRDVWSLDYGYTF.

The chain employs TRBV7-9 and TRBJ1-5; 7 bases agree with TRBD1. With V trimmed by 1 base and J by 2 bases, 2 bases remained unmatched. There are 15 residues in the CDR3. Germline CDR1 is SEHNR and CDR2 is FQNEAQ (reference sequence). The CDR3 nucleotides are TGTGCCAGCAGCTTAGTAGGGACAGGCAATCAGCCCCAGCATTTT. The encoded protein is CASSLVGTGNQPQHF. The full variable domain, rest sourced from reference TRBV7-9 and TRBJ1-5, is DTGVSQNPRHKITKRGQNVTFRCDPISEHNRLYWYRQTLGQGPEFLTYFQNEAQLEKSRLLSDRFSAERPKGSFSTLEIQRTEQGDSAMYLCASSLVGTGNQPQHFGDGTRLSIL.

The chain combines TRBV11-2 with TRBJ2-4, with D maybe TRBD2 (5 bases). Germline V gene data show CDR1 as SGHAT and CDR2 as FQNNGV. V was shortened by 5 bases and J by 9 bases, with 17 bases between the two germline ends. The CDR3 is 14 residues long. The CDR3 coding sequence is TGTGCCAGCAGCCAAGAGGGTTGGTTGGGCATTCAGTACTTC. This translates into CASSQEGWLGIQYF. The full variable domain, completed using reference TRBV11-2 and TRBJ2-4, is EAGVAQSPRYKIIEKRQSVAFWCNPISGHATLYWYQQILGQGPKLLIQFQNNGVVDDSQLPKDRFSAERLKGVDSTLKIQPAKLEDSAVYLCASSQEGWLGIQYFGAGTRLSVL.

The chain combines TRBV2 with TRBJ2-3; 7 bases fit TRBD2. There are 15 residues in the CDR3. The V segment lost 4 bases and the J segment 1 base; nucleotides outside the gene matches: 5. CDR1 is SNHLY, CDR2 FYNNEI, per germline. CDR3 nucleotides: TGTGCCAGCAGTGCTAGCGGAGGTGGCACAGATACGCAGTATTTT. This encodes CASSASGGGTDTQYF. The full variable domain, its missing parts supplied by reference TRBV2 and TRBJ2-3, is EPEVTQTPSHQVTQMGQEVILRCVPISNHLYFYWYRQILGQKVEFLVSFYNNEISEKSEIFDDQFSVERPDGSNFTLKIRSTKLEDSAMYFCASSASGGGTDTQYFGPGTRLTVL.

The chain employs TRBV27 and TRBJ2-2, with 7 bases aligning to TRBD2. Germline CDR1 and CDR2: MNHEY and SMNVEV (reference sequence). Germline trimming cut 6 bases from V and 0 bases from J; bases unmatched to any gene: 7. The CDR3 is made up of 16 amino acids. CDR3 protein: CASRRQAGPNTGELFF. In nucleotides, the CDR3 is TGTGCCAGCAGACGCCAAGCGGGACCGAACACCGGGGAGCTGTTTTTT.

This rearrangement joins TRBV6-1 to TRBJ1-4; 10 bases line up with TRBD1. J gave up 8 bases and V 5 bases, and 8 bases lay outside the gene matches. Germline CDR1 and CDR2: MNHNS and SASEGT. This CDR3 is built from 15 residues. CDR3 amino acids: CASSFRDRGGEKLFF. CDR3 nucleotides: TGTGCCAGCAGTTTCCGGGACAGGGGAGGGGAAAAACTGTTTTTT.

This chain links TRBV28 with TRBJ1-5; possible D gene TRBD1, 5 bases. The CDR3 consists of 16 residues. Looked up from germline, CDR1 is MDHEN and CDR2 is SYDVKM. Trimming shortened V by 2 bases and J by 3 bases, and 14 bases separated the two germline ends. The CDR3 here is CASSLSSSRDNQPQHF. The CDR3 nucleotides are TGTGCCAGCAGTTTAAGTAGTAGCAGGGACAATCAGCCCCAGCATTTT.

This rearrangement joins TRBV18 to TRBJ2-7; the match to TRBD2 covers 12 bases. The CDR3 has 15 amino acids. Germline V gene data show CDR1 as KGHSH and CDR2 as LQKENI. V lost 3 bases, J lost 2 bases, and 2 bases stayed unmatched. The CDR3 region is CASSPRTSGAYEQYF. CDR3 sequence (DNA): TGTGCCAGCTCACCTCGGACTAGCGGGGCCTACGAGCAGTACTTC.

This clone was observed once. V usage is TRBV7-2 and J usage is TRBJ2-1; no firm D call. This CDR3 is 15 amino acids long. Germline V gene sequence: CDR1 SGHTA, CDR2 FQGNSA. Trimming pared 1 base from V and 4 bases from J, leaving 11 bases between. The CDR3 reads CASSLGRATYNEQFF. In DNA, the CDR3 is TGTGCCAGCAGCTTAGGCCGGGCAACTTACAATGAGCAGTTCTTC.

V usage is TRBV5-1 and J usage is TRBJ2-7; D is unclear. Germline V gene sequence: CDR1 SGHRS, CDR2 YFSETQ. The CDR3 length is 14 residues. The germline V and J ends were trimmed by 0 bases and 5 bases, with 12 bases remaining between them. Written as DNA, the CDR3 is TGCGCCAGCAGCTTGGAGGTAGCTTTCAACGAGCAGTACTTC. This gives the protein CASSLEVAFNEQYF.

This clone was found once. The chain links TRBV6-4 to TRBJ2-1, with TRBD2 matching 10 bases. V shed 6 bases and J 3 bases; nucleotides not matched to a gene: 2. The CDR3 is 14 amino acids. Germline V gene sequence: CDR1 MRHNA, CDR2 SNTAGT. The CDR3 DNA sequence: TGTGCCAGCAGCAGACTAGCGGGCTACAATGAGCAGTTCTTC. It codes for CASSRLAGYNEQFF.

In this sample, this clone turned up once. The genes are TRBV15 and TRBJ1-1, with a tentative D call TRBD1 (5 bases). Germline loops: CDR1 LNHNV, CDR2 YYDKDF (reference sequence). Between the trimmed V and J ends, which lost 1 base and 4 bases, there was a span of 13 bases. The length of the CDR3 is 15 residues. The CDR3 DNA is TGTGCCACCAGCAGAGGGGGGGGGATGGGCACTGAAGCTTTCTTT. This gives the protein CATSRGGGMGTEAFF.

The rearrangement links TRBV5-1 to TRBJ2-7; D may be TRBD1 (6 bases). Germline assignment: CDR1 SGHRS and CDR2 YFSETQ. The V end lost 7 bases, the J end lost 2 bases, and 13 bases lay between the germline ends. The CDR3 has 13 residues. The CDR3 DNA sequence: TGCGCCAGCGGGATTGGACAGACCTACGAGCAGTACTTC. This sequence encodes CASGIGQTYEQYF.

The chain uses TRBV11-2 and TRBJ2-5; D possibly corresponds to TRBD2 (6 bases). This CDR3 is built from 16 residues. From germline, CDR1 is SGHAT and CDR2 FQNNGV. Trimming pared 1 base from V and 1 base from J, leaving 13 bases between. The CDR3 loop reads CASSLGHGGVQETQYF. The CDR3 bases are TGTGCCAGCAGCTTAGGTCATGGAGGGGTCCAAGAGACCCAGTACTTC.

J is TRBJ2-6 and V is TRBV15; 8 bases align to TRBD2. The CDR3 contains 21 residues. The V gene end was trimmed by 3 bases and the J gene end by 0 bases; junction bases not matched to a gene: 16. The germline V gene encodes CDR1 LNHNV and CDR2 YYDKDF (reference sequence). The CDR3 region has the DNA TGTGCCACCAGCAGCCCGCTCATTGTAGCGGGACCTCACTCTGGGGCCAACGTCCTGACTTTC. Its protein product is CATSSPLIVAGPHSGANVLTF. Full variable domain (outside the CDR3, taken from reference TRBV15 and TRBJ2-6): DAMVIQNPRYQVTQFGKPVTLSCSQTLNHNVMYWYQQKSSQAPKLLFHYYDKDFNNEADTPDNFQSRRPNTSFCFLDIRSPGLGDTAMYLCATSSPLIVAGPHSGANVLTFGAGSRLTVL.

The gene calls are TRBV2 and TRBJ1-5; 7 nucleotides align to TRBD1. There are 16 residues in the CDR3. The germline V gene encodes CDR1 SNHLY and CDR2 FYNNEI. With 2 bases clipped from V and 0 bases from J, the junction kept 4 bases outside the gene matches. As DNA, the CDR3 is TGTGCCAGCAGTGAACGTAGGGGGCTTAGCAATCAGCCCCAGCATTTT. Translated: CASSERRGLSNQPQHF.

This clone is a singleton in its sample. The chain carries TRBV15 and TRBJ2-1; possible D gene TRBD2, 6 bases. CDR1 is LNHNV and CDR2 is YYDKDF in the germline V gene (reference sequence). CDR3 length equals 14 residues. V was trimmed by 5 bases and J by 2 bases, leaving 10 bases between them. CDR3 sequence (DNA): TGTGCCACCAGCGGGGCGGGACCCTACAATGAGCAGTTCTTC. Residues: CATSGAGPYNEQFF.

V and J are TRBV11-2 and TRBJ2-7; no clear D. Trimming took off 5 bases at V and 0 bases at J, with 11 bases between the two ends. In germline, CDR1 is SGHAT, CDR2 FQNNGV. The CDR3 runs to 14 residues. The CDR3 sequence: CASSARVGSYEQYF. CDR3 nucleotides: TGTGCCAGCAGCGCTAGGGTCGGCTCCTACGAGCAGTACTTC.